These T cell receptor beta chains were read from a single sample in a study of response to subunit inactivated influenza vaccine. From the RT-PCR reads, TCRdb called clonotypes with MiXCR, one entry per CDR3 protein. The sample carries 860,000 or so distinct CDR3 sequences, 21% recorded once. The specimen comprised PBMCs from blood, sampled approximately 5 days after vaccination. The receptors shown here come from a man aged 50 to 60 who received an inactivated influenza vaccine. The CDR3 runs from the conserved cysteine through the conserved F or W. D genes are given only for firm matches. Expanded clones get a size class; other rows say once, few or many, or leave the size out.

16	TRBV5-1	TRBJ2-1	NA	NA	TGCGCCAGCAGCTCCCCAAGCCTAAGCTCCTACAATGAGCAGTTCTTC	CASSSPSLSSYNEQFF
12	TRBV13	TRBJ2-3	NA	NA	TGTGCCAGCAGCTTCGGCAGGGATACGCAGTATTTT	CASSFGRDTQYF
13	TRBV7-3	TRBJ2-7	few	NA	TGTGCCAGCAGCTTAACGTCTACGGGAGAGCAGTACTTC	CASSLTSTGEQYF
14	TRBV20-1	TRBJ2-7	many	TRBD2	TGCAGTGCTTCCCAAGCGGGAGGGCAAAACGAGCAGTACTTC	CSASQAGGQNEQYF
13	TRBV5-5	TRBJ2-3	few	NA	TGTGCCAGCAGCTTGCGTTTTGTAGAATCGCAGTATTTT	CASSLRFVESQYF
14	TRBV20-1	TRBJ2-3	NA	TRBD1	TGCAGTGCTAAGGACAGGGCCCGCACAGATACGCAGTATTTT	CSAKDRARTDTQYF
11	TRBV5-1	TRBJ2-1	few	NA	TGCGCCAGCGGGGGGAACAATGAGCAGTTCTTC	CASGGNNEQFF
14	TRBV5-1	TRBJ2-7	few	NA	TGCGCCAGCAGCAGTGATCCGGGGTTTTACGAGCAGTACTTC	CASSSDPGFYEQYF
17	TRBV11-2	TRBJ2-2	few	TRBD2	TGTGCCAGCAGCTTCCGACAGACTAGCGGCAGGGCCGGGGAGCTGTTTTTT	CASSFRQTSGRAGELFF
14	TRBV7-2	TRBJ1-5	few	NA	TGTGCCAGCAGCTTCTCCTCGGATACTCAGCCCCAGCATTTT	CASSFSSDTQPQHF
17	TRBV9	TRBJ2-5	NA	NA	TGTGCCAGCAGCGTAGGGGTCGGCAGGGAAGGGAAAGAGACCCAGTACTTC	CASSVGVGREGKETQYF
16	TRBV20-1	TRBJ2-7	few	TRBD1	TGCAGTGCTACCCCAGTCGCGACAGGGAGCCTCTACGAGCAGTACTTC	CSATPVATGSLYEQYF
16	TRBV20-1	TRBJ2-1	NA	TRBD2	TGCAGTGCTAGAGATTATGGGGGGAGGGGTAGGTCTGAGCAGTTCTTC	CSARDYGGRGRSEQFF
14	TRBV6-2/TRBV6-3	TRBJ2-7	few	NA	TGTGCCAGCAGTTACTCGTACAGGGAATACGAGCAGTACTTC	CASSYSYREYEQYF
17	TRBV28	TRBJ2-2	NA	TRBD1	TGTGCCAGCAGTGCACAGGGGGTTGTTCATAACACCGGGGAGCTGTTTTTT	CASSAQGVVHNTGELFF
13	TRBV27	TRBJ2-1	few	NA	TGTGCCAGCTGGGGGTCCCTATACAATGAGCAGTTCTTC	CASWGSLYNEQFF
14	TRBV7-2	TRBJ1-6	many	TRBD1	TGTGCCAGCAGCCCACAGGGGAGTAACTCACCCCTCCACTTT	CASSPQGSNSPLHF
15	TRBV18	TRBJ2-7	few	TRBD1	TGTGCCAGCAGTCCAGGGACAGGGTTGTCCTACGAGCAGTACTTC	CASSPGTGLSYEQYF
14	TRBV6-5	TRBJ1-1	many	NA	TGTGCCAGCAGTTACTTACAGCAGAACACTGAAGCTTTCTTT	CASSYLQQNTEAFF
15	TRBV14	TRBJ2-1	NA	TRBD2	TGTGCCAGCAGTCGGTTGCGGGAGCCCTACAATGAGCAGTTCTTC	CASSRLREPYNEQFF
15	TRBV7-2	TRBJ2-1	NA	NA	TGTGCCAGCAGCTCCACAGGGATGGAATACAATGAGCAGTTCTTC	CASSSTGMEYNEQFF
12	TRBV24-1	TRBJ2-7	few	NA	TGTGCCACCAGTGATCCCCCAGGGCGACAGTACTTC	CATSDPPGRQYF
15	TRBV7-9	TRBJ2-7	few	NA	TGTGCCAGCAGCTTAGACCTCCGGGATCCCTCCAAGCAGTACTTC	CASSLDLRDPSKQYF
14	TRBV20-1	TRBJ2-3	few	TRBD1	TGCAGTGCTCACCGGGACAGGGTGTTAGATACGCAGTATTTT	CSAHRDRVLDTQYF
15	TRBV9	TRBJ1-6	few	NA	TGTGCCAGCAGCGGAAGGGAGGGTGGGCAATCACCCCTCCACTTT	CASSGREGGQSPLHF
14	TRBV12-3/TRBV12-4	TRBJ1-5	NA	NA	TGTGCCAGCAGTTTACAGGCAGGCAATCAGCCCCAGCATTTT	CASSLQAGNQPQHF
16	TRBV28	TRBJ2-5	NA	NA	TGTGCCAGCAGTTCGGCCATCACAGGGTTACTGGAGACCCAGTACTTC	CASSSAITGLLETQYF
14	TRBV7-2	TRBJ2-5	NA	NA	TGTGCCAGCAGGATGGGGGGGGCGGGTGAGACCCAGTACTTC	CASRMGGAGETQYF
14	TRBV30	TRBJ2-7	many	NA	TGTGCCTGCCCTTCACCAGGGAGCTCCTACGAGCAGTACTTC	CACPSPGSSYEQYF
14	TRBV5-1	TRBJ2-5	NA	TRBD2	TGCGCCAGCAACAGCGGGAGGGCCGTGGAGACCCAGTACTTC	CASNSGRAVETQYF
13	TRBV20-1	TRBJ2-1	many	TRBD1	TGCAGTGCTAGGACAGGGGACTACAATGAGCAGTTCTTC	CSARTGDYNEQFF
14	TRBV4-3	TRBJ2-1	few	NA	TGCGCCAGCAGCCAAGTCGACAGTCACAATGAGCAGTTCTTC	CASSQVDSHNEQFF
18	TRBV4-1	TRBJ1-2	few	TRBD1	TGCGCCAGCAGCCATCTCGGGACAGGGGAGGCTGAGAGGTTGGGCTACACCTTC	CASSHLGTGEAERLGYTF
16	TRBV9	TRBJ2-5	many	TRBD1	TGTGCCAGCAGCGTAAGCCCGGGACAGGCCCAAGAGACCCAGTACTTC	CASSVSPGQAQETQYF
16	TRBV3-1	TRBJ2-1	NA	TRBD2	TGTGCCAGCAGCCAGACTAGCGGCCGCTCCTACAATGAGCAGTTCTTC	CASSQTSGRSYNEQFF
13	TRBV27	TRBJ2-5	NA	NA	TGTGCCAGCTTTTCTGGGGACCAAGAGACCCAGTACTTC	CASFSGDQETQYF
16	TRBV6-4	TRBJ1-6	many	TRBD1	TGTGCCAGCAGTGACTCTCGGCAGGGGGATAATTCACCCCTCCACTTT	CASSDSRQGDNSPLHF
14	TRBV20-1	TRBJ2-2	NA	NA	TGCAGTGCTATAGACCAGGGAAGCACCGGTGAGCTGTTTTTT	CSAIDQGSTGELFF
15	TRBV7-8	TRBJ2-1	NA	NA	TGTGCCAGCAGCCGGGAACGGGATCGCACCAATGAGCAGTTCTTC	CASSRERDRTNEQFF
13	TRBV7-3	TRBJ2-1	NA	TRBD2	TGTGCCAGCAGCTTACTAGCGGGAGCTGAGCAGTTCTTC	CASSLLAGAEQFF
14	TRBV4-3	TRBJ2-2	many	NA	TGCGCCAGCAGCTGGGCGGGGACCACCGGGGAGCTGTTTTTT	CASSWAGTTGELFF
15	TRBV5-1	TRBJ2-1	few	NA	TGCGCCAGCAGCTTGTTGTCGGTCCGGTACAATGAGCAGTTCTTC	CASSLLSVRYNEQFF
14	TRBV7-8	TRBJ2-5	NA	TRBD2	TGTGCCAGCAACAGCCCGGGACTAGCGGAGACCCAGTACTTC	CASNSPGLAETQYF
13	TRBV7-2	TRBJ1-1	NA	NA	TGTGCCAGCAGCAAACCCGGGGGGCACTTAGCTTTCTTT	CASSKPGGHLAFF
14	TRBV21-1	TRBJ2-1	NA	NA	TGTGCCAGCAGCTTAACGTCGCTGGTCAATGAGCAGTTCTTC	CASSLTSLVNEQFF
16	TRBV4-3	TRBJ2-3	NA	NA	TGCGCCAGCAGCCAGGGGACACTCGATTTCACAGATACGCAGTATTTT	CASSQGTLDFTDTQYF
15	TRBV6-5	TRBJ2-3	few	TRBD2	TGTGCCAGCAGTTATAGCGGGGCTAGCACAGATACGCAGTATTTT	CASSYSGASTDTQYF
15	TRBV5-1	TRBJ1-6	NA	NA	TGCGCCAGCAGCAACCGGGACCCCTGGGTTTCACCCCTCCACTTT	CASSNRDPWVSPLHF
13	TRBV12-5	TRBJ2-5	NA	NA	TGTGCTAGTGGTTTGGGACTCCAAGAGACCCAGTACTTC	CASGLGLQETQYF
15	TRBV9	TRBJ2-5	NA	NA	TGTGCCAGCAGCCCAGGCACTAGGATCGAAGAGACCCAGTACTTC	CASSPGTRIEETQYF
16	TRBV24-1	TRBJ2-1	NA	TRBD1	TGTGCCACCAGTGAAATAACAGGGGGCTCCTACAATGAGCAGTTCTTC	CATSEITGGSYNEQFF
11	TRBV20-1	TRBJ2-5	few	NA	TGCAGTGCAGCCCCTCAAGAGACCCAGTACTTC	CSAAPQETQYF
15	TRBV5-1	TRBJ2-7	NA	TRBD2	TGCGCCAGCAGCTTACTAGCGGGGGACTACAATGAGCAGTACTTC	CASSLLAGDYNEQYF
14	TRBV9	TRBJ2-5	NA	NA	TGTGCCAGCAGCGTCGACTGGGGAGGCGAGACCCAGTACTTC	CASSVDWGGETQYF